A selection of T cell receptor beta chains follows, all from one sample in a study of blood T cell repertoires in COVID-19. Libraries were prepared by immunoSEQ multiplex PCR; TCRdb keeps only in-frame clonotypes and omits some of them. This sample has about 36,000 clones; around 78% occur once, and the top ten carry about 35%. The sequencing input was peripheral blood. The receptors originated from a man aged 55 to 69 with acute or convalescent COVID-19. Both conserved end residues are part of each CDR3. The order of the fields is clone size, D gene, J gene, V gene, CDR3 DNA, CDR3 protein. D genes are given only for firm matches. Clone size is not always given. Where it is, it says once, few, many or a class for expanded clones.

NA	TRBD1	TRBJ2-1	TRBV12-3/TRBV12-4	TGTGCCAGCAGAGGACAGGGGAACGAGCAGTTCTTC	CASRGQGNEQFF
few	NA	TRBJ2-2	TRBV11-3	TGTGCCAGCAGCACCTACTCCGAATCCGGGGAGCTGTTTTTT	CASSTYSESGELFF
NA	TRBD1	TRBJ2-2	TRBV28	TGTGCCAGCAGTCTACCTGGCGACAGGGTTAGTTACACCGGGGAGCTGTTTTTT	CASSLPGDRVSYTGELFF
NA	TRBD2	TRBJ2-3	TRBV3-1/TRBV3-2	TGTGCCAGCAGCCTATCGACTAGCGGGAGGGGTACAGATACGCAGTATTTT	CASSLSTSGRGTDTQYF
NA	NA	TRBJ2-7	TRBV15	TGTGCCACCAGCAGAGATAGGGCGGGAAGCTCCTACGAGCAGTACTTC	CATSRDRAGSSYEQYF
few	TRBD1	TRBJ2-5	TRBV27	TGTGCCAGCAGTCCAACAGGGGGATTAATTGAGACCCAGTACTTC	CASSPTGGLIETQYF
NA	NA	TRBJ1-6	TRBV30	TGTGCCTGCCGCTCGGGGTATAATTCACCCCTCCACTTT	CACRSGYNSPLHF
NA	TRBD1	TRBJ2-7	TRBV15	TGTGCCACCAGCAGTCTCGTCGGGACAGGGGTGGACGAGCAGTACTTC	CATSSLVGTGVDEQYF
NA	NA	TRBJ2-1	TRBV5-8	TGTGCCAGCAGCGCAGGACTACGAGGGGATGAGCAGTTCTTC	CASSAGLRGDEQFF
NA	TRBD2	TRBJ2-2	TRBV6-1	TGTGCCAGCAGTGAACCGAGCGGGAGTTTTGGCGGGGAGCTGTTTTTT	CASSEPSGSFGGELFF
NA	TRBD2	TRBJ2-7	TRBV10-3	TGTGCCACTAAAGGGGAACTTAGCGGGAGACCTAATTCCTACGAGCAGTACTTC	CATKGELSGRPNSYEQYF
NA	TRBD2	TRBJ2-7	TRBV11-3	TGTGCCAGCAGCCCCGGGGGGAGCGGGAAACACGAGCAGTACTTC	CASSPGGSGKHEQYF
NA	TRBD1	TRBJ1-5	TRBV6-2/TRBV6-3	TGTGCCAGCAGTCGACCAGGGGGTCCGGGCAATCAGCCCCAGCATTTT	CASSRPGGPGNQPQHF
NA	TRBD2	TRBJ2-2	TRBV28	TGTGCCAGCAGTCCGGGGATAGCGGGAGACGGGGAGCTGTTTTTT	CASSPGIAGDGELFF
medium-sized	TRBD2	TRBJ2-7	TRBV5-1	TGCGCCAGCAGCTTGGCCCGGGCGGGAGACCCCTACGAGCAGTACTTC	CASSLARAGDPYEQYF
once	NA	TRBJ2-6	TRBV4-3	TGCGCCAGCAGCCAAGCCCCCGGCTCTGGGGCCAACGTCCTGACTTTC	CASSQAPGSGANVLTF